Listed below are T cell receptor beta chains from one sample, sequenced in a study of cytomegalovirus exposure and HLA in healthy donors. Clones were sequenced by immunoSEQ multiplex PCR, and TCRdb holds only the in-frame ones, with some missing. The table records about 170,000 clones, around nine tenths of them present only once. The sequenced sample was PBMCs. The receptors originated from a woman aged 25-40 years in good health and CMV-seronegative. The conserved cysteine and the conserved F or W are not part of the CDR3 here. The order of the fields is J gene, V gene, CDR3 protein.

>TRBJ1-2|TRBV11-2
ASSVGTGNTFDYGYT
>TRBJ2-7|TRBV27
ASSLGQGAYEQY
>TRBJ1-2|TRBV2
ASSEMSGDLT
>TRBJ2-2|TRBV7-9
ASSGGGGNTGELF
>TRBJ1-1|TRBV30
AWSPDIEAF
>TRBJ1-6|TRBV5-4
ASSEATDMGHSPLH
>TRBJ2-7|TRBV13
ASSFRDNSYEQY
>TRBJ2-1|TRBV4-1
ASSQDPVAGVRNEQF
>TRBJ1-2|TRBV5-1
ASSLAGQGAYGYT
>TRBJ1-1|TRBV2
ALRGGNTEAF
>TRBJ2-7|TRBV7-6
ASSPWTGETYEQY
>TRBJ2-7|TRBV13
ASSFGGDQHEQY
>TRBJ2-2|TRBV6-4
ASSPPRLAAGELF
>TRBJ1-1|TRBV27
ASSLLGQVEAF
>TRBJ1-2|TRBV7-8
ASSLARTGWDYGYT
>TRBJ2-1|TRBV7-9
ASSFSGGAFDEQF
>TRBJ1-3|TRBV18
ASSPRGQASGNTIY
>TRBJ1-1|TRBV6-5
ASRPSRRGTEAF
>TRBJ2-7|TRBV7-2
ASSLEGRGFSYEQY
>TRBJ2-1|TRBV7-6
ASSSPSGGQLDEQF
>TRBJ2-7|TRBV7-2
ASSGRAGPYEQY
>TRBJ1-4|TRBV9
ASSAGGAYEEKLF
>TRBJ1-5|TRBV4-1
ASSQEGTGGNQPQH
>TRBJ1-4|TRBV2
ASKRESATNEKLF
>TRBJ1-2|TRBV6-5
ASSRGSGYGYT
>TRBJ2-7|TRBV15
ATSSKLATSGGTDVQY
>TRBJ1-1|TRBV5-5
ASSKRQGRYTEAF
>TRBJ1-1|TRBV14
ASSRTWNTEAF
>TRBJ1-4|TRBV15
ATSRDSGFSEKLF
>TRBJ1-1|TRBV5-1
ASSLVTENTEAF
>TRBJ1-2|TRBV7-8
ASSLLGRDRGQGYT
>TRBJ2-1|TRBV6-1
ASSEALRGAGSYNEQF
>TRBJ2-2|TRBV2
ASSERGGAGELF
>TRBJ2-1|TRBV4-2
ASSQGSISGGPNEQF
>TRBJ1-5|TRBV6-5
ASRGDISNQPQH
>TRBJ1-3|TRBV5-4
ASSSARGNTIY
>TRBJ1-2|TRBV27
ASSLGGNYGYT
>TRBJ2-1|TRBV5-4
ASSGAGTIYNEQF
>TRBJ1-2|TRBV28
ASSPPTSGTGGAYGYT
>TRBJ1-1|TRBV6-5
ASRDPGQNTEAF
>TRBJ2-3|TRBV5-4
ASSYTGGSSTDTQY
>TRBJ2-7|TRBV5-6
ASSFASTGSEQY
>TRBJ1-1|TRBV4-1
ASTPGGNTEAF
>TRBJ1-2|TRBV6-5
ASRTDYGYT
>TRBJ1-1|TRBV11-2
ASSLGGAHSMNTEAF
>TRBJ2-5|TRBV2
ATSSQY
>TRBJ2-3|TRBV7-9
ASSSTHRTDTQY
>TRBJ2-3|TRBV7-8
ASSLEPAGGSTDTQY
>TRBJ2-5|TRBV5-6
ASSFVLRSLQGWETQY
>TRBJ1-1|TRBV27
ASSSYLGTGVGTEAF
>TRBJ2-3|TRBV10-3
AIRGLAGADTQY
>TRBJ2-7|TRBV6-5
ASAGLGEQY
>TRBJ2-2|TRBV11-2
ASSSIGGTANTGELF